A few counts support the clone carrying this T cell receptor beta chain. Germline V gene sequence: CDR1 SNHLY, CDR2 FYNNEI. Trimming took 8 bases from V and 4 from J; bases not matched to a gene: 3. The CDR3 is made up of 13 amino acids. This sample was taken from a study of patients and donors after allogeneic stem cell transplantation. TCRdb re-called the RT-PCR reads with MiXCR, one entry per CDR3 protein. The sample carries approximately 33,000 distinct CDR3 sequences, around 6.8% recorded once. This TCR came from a human donor who was either an allogeneic HSCT recipient or a stem cell or donor lymphocyte infusion donor (not recorded which). It is not recorded whose cells these are; they may come from a transplant donor. The sample consisted of blood, either unsorted or a sorted T cell fraction (not recorded which). This sequence joins TRBV2 and TRBJ2-5, with 11 bases matching TRBD1. This CDR3 is CASSGTGGETQYF. CDR3 DNA sequence: TGTGCCAGCTCAGGGACAGGGGGAGAGACCCAGTACTTC.